The 2 T cell receptor beta chains below were found in one sample sequenced in a study of spatial heterogeneity in lung cancer (dated by TCRdb to about 2019). Points the paper makes about the study in general: The number of expanded intratumoral alpha and beta TCRs correlated with the tumor nonsynonymous mutation count.

Receptor libraries were prepared by 5' RACE. The instrument given in TCRdb is NextSeq 500. The raw public data were reprocessed by TCRdb itself: fastp quality trimming at Q25, MiXCR clonotype calling, in-frame beta chains only. Each entry is one CDR3 protein sequence, shown with its most common DNA and genes. Here the sample has over 14,000 distinct CDR3 sequences; under 8% occur a single time. In total, the top ten clones hold more than 7% of the sample. This specimen's time point label, interpreted: sample taken at primary tumor resection. Antigens for these TCRs are unknown. The source material was lung tumor tissue, sampled at surgery. These receptors originate from a male donor with early-stage non-small cell lung cancer.

V usage is TRBV24-1 and J usage is TRBJ1-1; tentative D call: TRBD1 (5 bases). V was shortened by 4 bases and J by 8 bases, with 19 bases between the two germline ends. The CDR3 sequence is 15 residues long. The germline gives CDR1 KGHDR, CDR2 SFDVKD. The CDR3 bases are TGTGCCACCAGTGACTCTCAGGGTCTCGCCCAAGAAGCTTTCTTT. Translated, it gives CATSDSQGLAQEAFF.

As regards this clonotype: A clone one base away is much larger, so this may be a read error. J is TRBJ2-5 and V is TRBV7-2; weak D call: TRBD1 (6 bases). With 1 base removed from V and 4 bases from J, the gap between germline ends came to 25 bases. Germline assignment: CDR1 SGHTA and CDR2 FQGNSA. The CDR3 is made up of 19 amino acids. CDR3 amino acids: CASSLGLDEGGAFRETQYF. CDR3 bases: TGTGCCAGCAGCTTAGGCTTGGATGAAGGGGGAGCTTTCCGAGAGACCCAGTACTTC.